Below, 17 T cell receptor beta chains from the same sample are listed, as sequenced in a study of blood T cell repertoires in COVID-19. Profiled with immunoSEQ multiplex PCR; TCRdb holds only in-frame clones, not every one. The sample shows roughly 100,000 clones, 80% to 85% of them seen only once. The sample consisted of peripheral blood. These receptors were obtained from a man aged 80 or over with acute or convalescent COVID-19.

The chain uses TRBV28 and TRBJ1-1, with D perhaps TRBD1 (6 bases). V was shortened by 7 bases and J by 9 bases, with 18 bases between the two germline ends. This CDR3 comprises 13 residues. Germline V CDR1 and CDR2: MDHEN, SYDVKM. The CDR3 DNA is TGTGCCAGCACCCCCGACAGGCCTTTGCAAGCTTTCTTT. It is translated as CASTPDRPLQAFF.

V gene TRBV6-5 combines with J gene TRBJ2-1; TRBD2 aligns across 10 bases. The CDR3 consists of 14 residues. The V gene's germline CDR1 is MNHEY and CDR2 SVGAGI. J lost 6 bases, V lost 6 bases, and 5 bases had no gene match. DNA for the CDR3: TGTGCCAGCAGCCTAGCGGGAGCCCCCAATGAGCAGTTCTTC. Protein product: CASSLAGAPNEQFF.

CDR3 in DNA: TGTGCCAGCAGCCAAGTCTCCCAGGGCACTAATGAAAAACTGTTTTTT. Its translation is CASSQVSQGTNEKLFF. The genes are TRBV4-2 and TRBJ1-4; TRBD1 is a possible D gene (5 bases). The V end lost 1 base, the J end lost 2 bases, and 11 bases lay between the germline ends. Germline lookup yields CDR1 LGHNA and CDR2 YNFKEQ. The CDR3 spans 16 residues.

A remark on this clone: One end of the junction is discordant with germline, which a read error may explain. The rearrangement links TRBV28 to TRBJ1-6; no definite D call. Germline values: CDR1 MDHEN, CDR2 SYDVKM. CDR3 length: 14 amino acids. The DNA for the CDR3 is TGTGCCAGTCGAATTCGTCCCGATAATTCACTCCTCCACTTT. This gives the protein CASRIRPDNSLLHF.

J is TRBJ1-1 and V is TRBV11-2; 7 bases map to TRBD1. Germline trimming cut 3 bases from V and 5 bases from J; bases unmatched to any gene: 9. Germline CDR1 is SGHAT and CDR2 is FQNNGV. The CDR3 has 15 amino acids. CDR3: CASSFQDFRGTEAFF. As DNA, the CDR3 is TGTGCCAGCAGCTTTCAGGACTTCAGGGGGACTGAAGCTTTCTTT.

The rearrangement joins TRBV28 to TRBJ1-6, with D perhaps matching TRBD1 (5 bases). V was cut by 6 bases and J by 10 bases, with 10 bases left in between. CDR3 size: 12 residues. Germline values: CDR1 MDHEN, CDR2 SYDVKM. CDR3 bases: TGTGCCAGCAGGGGGGGGGTATCACCCCTCCACTTT. Residues: CASRGGVSPLHF.

This clone was found once. The chain is built from TRBV15 and TRBJ2-7, with a possible D match to TRBD1 (5 bases). Germline assignment: CDR1 LNHNV and CDR2 YYDKDF (reference sequence). Trimming pared 0 bases from V and 7 bases from J, leaving 16 bases between. The CDR3 spans 15 residues. CDR3 DNA sequence: TGTGCCACCAGCAGAGATGGAGACGGACAAGGGGAGCAGTACTTC. As protein: CATSRDGDGQGEQYF.

CDR3 loop: CATSDTGTSGRALTDTQYF. The CDR3 DNA follows: TGTGCCACCAGTGATACCGGGACTAGCGGGAGGGCCCTCACAGATACGCAGTATTTT. The V call is TRBV24-1, the J call TRBJ2-3; 16 bases fit TRBD2. The CDR3 is made up of 19 amino acids. CDR1 is KGHDR, CDR2 SFDVKD, per germline. Trimming took 3 bases from V and 2 from J; bases not matched to a gene: 7.

The chain uses TRBV6-5 and TRBJ1-4, with D perhaps TRBD1 (5 bases). Per the germline V gene, CDR1 is MNHEY and CDR2 is SVGAGI. V lost 0 bases and J 8 bases, leaving 10 bases between the germline ends. There are 14 residues in the CDR3. The CDR3: CASSYSWGEEKLFF. CDR3 DNA sequence: TGTGCCAGCAGTTACTCATGGGGGGAAGAAAAACTGTTTTTT.

This clone was seen only once. This chain connects TRBV7-8 to TRBJ1-3; D unclear. V lost 1 base and J 0 bases, leaving 7 bases between the germline ends. This CDR3 has 15 amino acids. Germline V gives CDR1 SGHVS, CDR2 FQNEAQ. CDR3 DNA: TGTGCCAGCAGCTTAGGGAGCGACTCTGGAAACACCATATATTTT. Protein sequence: CASSLGSDSGNTIYF.

The chain uses TRBV28 and TRBJ2-5; 8 nucleotides line up with TRBD1. Germline values: CDR1 MDHEN, CDR2 SYDVKM. CDR3 length equals 15 residues. The V gene end was trimmed by 5 bases and the J gene end by 9 bases; junction bases not matched to a gene: 14. In DNA form, the CDR3 reads TGTGCCAGCAGTAGCTCCGGGACAGGCCTCGGGTCCCAGTACTTC. Protein sequence: CASSSSGTGLGSQYF.

This sequence joins TRBV18 and TRBJ1-1; 10 nucleotides align to TRBD1. The CDR3 consists of 14 residues. With 5 bases clipped from V and 4 bases from J, the junction kept 4 bases outside the gene matches. Per the germline V gene, CDR1 is KGHSH and CDR2 is LQKENI. The CDR3 reads CASSSDRGVTEAFF. CDR3 sequence (DNA): TGTGCCAGCTCATCGGACAGGGGGGTCACTGAAGCTTTCTTT. The variable domain in full, completed from reference TRBV18 and TRBJ1-1, reads NAGVMQNPRHLVRRRGQEARLRCSPMKGHSHVYWYRQLPEEGLKFMVYLQKENIIDESGMPKERFSAEFPKEGPSILRIQQVVRGDSAAYFCASSSDRGVTEAFFGQGTRLTVV.

This clone was observed at least ten times. The V gene is TRBV10-1, the J gene TRBJ2-2, with D perhaps TRBD2 (6 bases). The V end was cut by 7 bases, the J end by 4 bases, with 19 bases between. This CDR3 contains 16 residues. CDR1 is WNHNN, CDR2 SYGVQD, per germline (reference sequence). The CDR3 DNA reads as TGCGCCAGCATTCTGACCCAATCCGGGGGCACCGGGGAGCTGTTTTTT. Translating it yields CASILTQSGGTGELFF.

This chain joins TRBV24-1 and TRBJ2-1; 8 positions match TRBD1. Germline values: CDR1 KGHDR, CDR2 SFDVKD. The ends lost 4 bases at V and 2 bases at J; junction bases unmatched: 12. The CDR3 runs 18 residues. The CDR3 nucleotides read TGTGCCACCAGTGACAGACAGGGGATAGGATCCGCCTACAATGAGCAGTTCTTC. Protein: CATSDRQGIGSAYNEQFF.

The chain uses TRBV18 and TRBJ2-6, with unresolved D. This CDR3 has 15 amino acids. The germline gives CDR1 KGHSH, CDR2 LQKENI. The V gene lost 2 bases and the J gene lost 3 bases, with 8 bases spanning the gap. The CDR3: CASSPTAIGANVLTF. DNA of the CDR3: TGTGCCAGCTCACCAACAGCAATTGGGGCCAACGTCCTGACTTTC.

A word on this clone: Other nucleotide sequences from this sample produce the same CDR3. V gene TRBV6-4 combines with J gene TRBJ2-2; D perhaps matches TRBD1 (7 bases). Germline V gives CDR1 MRHNA, CDR2 SNTAGT. The CDR3 sequence is 14 residues long. V lost 5 bases, J lost 4 bases, and 11 bases lay in between. The CDR3 sequence is CASSRQGGTGELFF. The DNA of the CDR3 is TGTGCCAGCAGTCGACAGGGAGGCACCGGGGAGCTGTTTTTT.

J is TRBJ2-7 and V is TRBV5-1; 7 bases agree with TRBD1. J gave up 1 base and V 0 bases, and 13 bases lay outside the gene matches. The CDR3 is 18 amino acids. Germline assignment: CDR1 SGHRS and CDR2 YFSETQ. DNA for the CDR3: TGCGCCAGCAGCTTGGATAATTTGGGGGACAGAAGGTCCTACGAGCAGTACTTC. Residues: CASSLDNLGDRRSYEQYF. Together with reference TRBV5-1 and TRBJ2-7, the CDR3 gives the full variable domain: KAGVTQTPRYLIKTRGQQVTLSCSPISGHRSVSWYQQTPGQGLQFLFEYFSETQRNKGNFPGRFSGRQFSNSRSEMNVSTLELGDSALYLCASSLDNLGDRRSYEQYFGPGTRLTVT.